These 4 T cell receptor beta chains share one sample of origin, sequenced in a study of CD8+CD57+ T cells in acquired aplastic anemia. TCR beta VDJ and CDR3 profiles were obtained from a genomic DNA template. Each CDR3 protein is one row after TCRdb ran MiXCR on the reads. The data show under 350,000 distinct CDR3 sequences, 55% to 60% seen once. Material for sequencing was sorted CD4+, CD8+, or CD8+CD57+ T cells (not recorded which) from PBMCs. Every receptor here comes from a human donor with severe aplastic anemia or a healthy control (not recorded which).

This clonotype appeared many times. The DNA for the CDR3 is TGTGCCAGCAGTGTCACTAGCGGGGTTAGGGAGACCCAGTACTTC. Its protein is CASSVTSGVRETQYF. This chain joins TRBV6-1 and TRBJ2-5; 10 bases agree with TRBD2. The CDR3 spans 15 residues. Germline V lookup: CDR1 MNHNS, CDR2 SASEGT. The trim removed 4 bases at V and 5 bases at J, leaving 7 bases unmatched.

This clonotype was seen ten or more times. V and J are TRBV15 and TRBJ2-7; D uncertain. The CDR3 has 13 residues. Germline CDR1 LNHNV, CDR2 YYDKDF (reference sequence). Trimming removed 0 bases from V and 5 bases from J, with 8 bases in between. CDR3 nucleotides: TGTGCCACCAGCAGAGATCGTTCCGACGAGCAGTACTTC. Protein product: CATSRDRSDEQYF.

This clonotype was observed at least ten times. The chain uses TRBV19 and TRBJ2-5; D gene ambiguous. Trimming stripped 5 bases from V and 5 bases from J, with 18 bases between. Germline assignment: CDR1 LNHDA and CDR2 SQIVND (reference sequence). This CDR3 spans 15 amino acids. The CDR3 nucleotides read TGTGCCAGTAGTCCCTCCGGAGTAGCCGGGGAGACCCAGTACTTC. Encoded protein: CASSPSGVAGETQYF.

This clonotype was observed many times. This sequence joins TRBV28 and TRBJ1-1, with 9 bases that match TRBD1. Germline CDR1 and CDR2: MDHEN and SYDVKM. The CDR3 covers 14 residues. V lost 4 bases, J lost 8 bases, and 8 bases stayed unmatched. The CDR3 region is CASSYDRGFSEAFF. For the CDR3, the DNA is TGTGCCAGCAGTTATGACAGGGGGTTCTCCGAAGCTTTCTTT.